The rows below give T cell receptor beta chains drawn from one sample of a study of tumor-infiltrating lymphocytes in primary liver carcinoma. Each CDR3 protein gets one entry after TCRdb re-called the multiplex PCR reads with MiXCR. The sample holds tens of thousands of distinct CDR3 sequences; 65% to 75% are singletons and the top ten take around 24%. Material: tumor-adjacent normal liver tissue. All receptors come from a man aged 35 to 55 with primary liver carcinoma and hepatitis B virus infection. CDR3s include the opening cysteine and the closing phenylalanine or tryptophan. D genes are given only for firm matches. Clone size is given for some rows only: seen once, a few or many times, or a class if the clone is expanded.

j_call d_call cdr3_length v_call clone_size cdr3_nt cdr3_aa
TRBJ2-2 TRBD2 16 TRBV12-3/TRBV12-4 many TGTGCCAGCAACATACTAGCGGGCGCGAACACCGGGGAGCTGTTTTTT CASNILAGANTGELFF
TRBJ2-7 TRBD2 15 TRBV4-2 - TGTGCCAGCAGCCTAAGCGGGGCCAACTCCTACGAGCAGTACTTC CASSLSGANSYEQYF
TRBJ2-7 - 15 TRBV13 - TGTGCCAGCAGCTTAGGGGCGGGGATAGCCTACGAGCAGTACTTC CASSLGAGIAYEQYF
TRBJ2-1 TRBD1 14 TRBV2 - TGTGCCAGCAGTTTGACAGGGTTCTACAATGAGCAGTTCTTC CASSLTGFYNEQFF
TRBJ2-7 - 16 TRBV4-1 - TGCGCCAACAGCCAAGTGGGGGCGGGACACAGCTACGAGCAGTACTTC CANSQVGAGHSYEQYF
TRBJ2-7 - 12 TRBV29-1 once TGCAGCATTGATTTGACGGGGAACGAGCAGTACTTC CSIDLTGNEQYF
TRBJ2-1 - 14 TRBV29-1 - TGTAGCGTTACATCTGGCCGAATCCTTGGTGAGCGGTTCTTC CSVTSGRILGERFF
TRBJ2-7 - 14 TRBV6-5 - TGTGCCAGCAGTTACTCGAGGGGAAACCGCGAGCAGCACTTC CASSYSRGNREQHF
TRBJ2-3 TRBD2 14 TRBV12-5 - TGTGCTAATGCGGTCACAACTAGCGCAGATACGCAGTATTTT CANAVTTSADTQYF
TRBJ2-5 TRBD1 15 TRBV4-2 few TGTGCCAGCAGCCAAGAGGGACAGGGACAAGAGACCCAGTACTTC CASSQEGQGQETQYF
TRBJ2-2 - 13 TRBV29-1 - TGCAGCGTTTATACAGGGAACACCGGGGACCTGTTTTTT CSVYTGNTGDLFF
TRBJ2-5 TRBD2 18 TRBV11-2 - TGTGGCATCAGCTTAGATCCGTGGTCTAGCGGGAGAGGAGAGTCCCAGTACTTC CGISLDPWSSGRGESQYF
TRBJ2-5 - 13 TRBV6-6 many TGTGCCAGCAGCATGAGACCGACAGAGACCCAGTACTTC CASSMRPTETQYF
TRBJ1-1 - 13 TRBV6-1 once TGTGCCAGTACCAGATGTGGGCACACTGAAGCTTTCTTT CASTRCGHTEAFF
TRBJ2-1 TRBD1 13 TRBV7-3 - TGTGCCAGCAGCCGGGACAGGGTCAAAGAGCAGTTCTTC CASSRDRVKEQFF
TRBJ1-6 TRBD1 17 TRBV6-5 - TGTGCCAGCAGTTTCACCCTGGACAGGTCAAATAATTCACGCCCCCACTTT CASSFTLDRSNNSRPHF
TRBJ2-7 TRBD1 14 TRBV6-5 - TGTGCTAGCACTTCACAGGGGGCGCCGATCGAGCAGTACTTC CASTSQGAPIEQYF
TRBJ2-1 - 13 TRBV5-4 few TGTGCCAGCAGCACCCCACTGATTGGGGAGCAGTTCTTC CASSTPLIGEQFF
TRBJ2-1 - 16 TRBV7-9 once TGTGCCAGCAGCTTAGGTCAGAGGGATTTGTACAATGAGCAGTTCTTC CASSLGQRDLYNEQFF
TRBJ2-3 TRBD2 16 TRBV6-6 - TGTGCCTGTAGGAAAGGGACTAGCGGGAGGACGGATATGCAGTATTTT CACRKGTSGRTDMQYF
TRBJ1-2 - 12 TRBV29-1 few TGCAGCGCCCCCAGGGAGGGTAATGGCTACACCTTC CSAPREGNGYTF
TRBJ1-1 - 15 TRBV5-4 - TGTACCAGCAGCTTGGGGAGGGGGGTAAACACTGAAGCTTTCTTT CTSSLGRGVNTEAFF
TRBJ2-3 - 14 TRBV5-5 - TGTGCCAACAGCTTGGAACCCAGGACAGATATGCAGTATTTT CANSLEPRTDMQYF
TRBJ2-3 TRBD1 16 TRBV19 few TGTGCCAGTGGACAGGGGCATGTTACGGACACAGATACGCAGTATTTT CASGQGHVTDTDTQYF